A single sample is the source of the 19 T cell receptor beta chains below, sequenced in a study of T cell changes during pregnancy in multiple sclerosis. Profiled with immunoSEQ multiplex PCR; TCRdb holds only in-frame clones, not every one. This table holds about 57,000 clones, approximately 90% found once. The starting material was CD4+ T cells from peripheral blood mononuclear cells, obtained in the second trimester of pregnancy. The receptors originated from a female donor with multiple sclerosis, enrolled in a pregnancy study.

This sequence joins TRBV2 and TRBJ1-4; 8 bases fit TRBD1. Germline CDR1 is SNHLY and CDR2 is FYNNEI. This CDR3 has 15 residues. The V gene end was trimmed by 8 bases and the J gene end by 6 bases; junction bases not matched to a gene: 11. CDR3 sequence reads: CASPGQEGGHEKLFF. CDR3 coding DNA: TGTGCCAGCCCGGGACAGGAGGGAGGGCATGAAAAACTGTTTTTT.

The chain couples TRBV9 to TRBJ1-6; tentatively, D is TRBD1 (5 bases). Trimming removed 4 bases from V and 10 bases from J, with 15 bases in between. The germline gives CDR1 SGDLS, CDR2 YYNGEE. The CDR3 is 14 residues long. CDR3 DNA sequence: TGTGCCAGCAGCCCGACAGCGCAGAAATCACCCCTCCACTTT. Residues: CASSPTAQKSPLHF.

This clone was seen once. J is TRBJ1-2 and V is TRBV7-2; weak D call: TRBD1 (5 bases). This CDR3 contains 13 residues. V gave up 0 bases and J gave up 6 bases, with 8 bases separating them. In germline, CDR1 is SGHTA, CDR2 FQGNSA. Here the CDR3 DNA reads TGTGCCAGCAGCTTAGCTCAGGGTCATGGCTACACCTTC. Translating it yields CASSLAQGHGYTF.

This sequence joins TRBV6-4 and TRBJ1-1, with unresolved D. V gave up 4 bases and J gave up 4 bases, with 19 bases separating them. The CDR3 runs 16 residues. Germline V gives CDR1 MRHNA, CDR2 SNTAGT. The CDR3: CASSVSIDLVGTEAFF. In DNA, the CDR3 is TGTGCCAGCAGTGTTTCTATTGACCTAGTTGGCACTGAAGCTTTCTTT.

V usage is TRBV7-8 and J usage is TRBJ2-5, with 11 bases lining up with TRBD2. Germline CDR1 reads SGHVS; CDR2 reads FQNEAQ. CDR3 length: 15 residues. Trimming at V came to 3 bases and at J to 5 bases, leaving 5 bases not matched to a gene. In DNA, the CDR3 is TGTGCCAGCAGCTTGGGACTAGCGGCCAGCGAGACCCAGTACTTC. It encodes CASSLGLAASETQYF.

This rearrangement joins TRBV19 to TRBJ2-1; 13 positions agree with TRBD2. With V trimmed by 8 bases and J by 0 bases, 1 base remained unmatched. The CDR3 spans 15 residues. The germline gives CDR1 LNHDA, CDR2 SQIVND (reference sequence). The CDR3 spells CASRTSGSSYNEQFF. CDR3 bases: TGTGCCAGTCGGACTAGCGGGAGCTCCTACAATGAGCAGTTCTTC.

The V call is TRBV29-1, the J call TRBJ2-7; D might be TRBD1 (6 bases). Trimming shortened V by 4 bases and J by 2 bases, and 9 bases separated the two germline ends. The CDR3 covers 12 residues. CDR1 and CDR2 (germline): SQVTM, ANQGSEA. The CDR3 DNA reads TGCAGCGTTGTGAGGGGGACCTACGAGCAGTACTTC. This translates into CSVVRGTYEQYF.

The gene calls are TRBV19 and TRBJ2-2, with D maybe TRBD1 (5 bases). Germline loops: CDR1 LNHDA, CDR2 SQIVND (reference sequence). Trimming took 7 bases from V and 5 from J, leaving 17 bases between them. The CDR3 sequence is 15 residues long. CDR3 nucleotides: TGTGCCAGTATCTCATCGACAGCCCCGACCGGGGAGCTGTTTTTT. Translated, it gives CASISSTAPTGELFF. Together with reference TRBV19 and TRBJ2-2, the CDR3 gives the full variable domain: DGGITQSPKYLFRKEGQNVTLSCEQNLNHDAMYWYRQDPGQGLRLIYYSQIVNDFQKGDIAEGYSVSREKKESFPLTVTSAQKNPTAFYLCASISSTAPTGELFFGEGSRLTVL.

V usage is TRBV9 and J usage is TRBJ2-7, with a possible D match to TRBD2 (6 bases). Germline-derived CDR1 and CDR2 are SGDLS and YYNGEE. The CDR3 is 12 residues long. Trimming pared 3 bases from V and 6 bases from J, leaving 10 bases between. DNA of the CDR3: TGTGCCAGCAGCGCCCACGGGGGCGAGCAGTACTTC. Protein product: CASSAHGGEQYF. The whole variable domain, remainder taken from reference TRBV9 and TRBJ2-7, is DSGVTQTPKHLITATGQRVTLRCSPRSGDLSVYWYQQSLDQGLQFLIQYYNGEERAKGNILERFSAQQFPDLHSELNLSSLELGDSALYFCASSAHGGEQYFGPGTRLTVT.

This sequence joins TRBV5-1 and TRBJ2-7; possible D gene TRBD1, 6 bases. Trimming took 6 bases from V and 2 from J, leaving 15 bases between them. The V gene's germline CDR1 is SGHRS and CDR2 YFSETQ. CDR3 length: 14 residues. The CDR3 region has the DNA TGCGCCAGCACGAGGGACATTGGGGCCTACGAGCAGTACTTC. Translation: CASTRDIGAYEQYF.

This chain joins TRBV18 and TRBJ1-1; 9 bases line up with TRBD1. V lost 4 bases, J lost 5 bases, and 8 bases stayed unmatched. The CDR3 has 15 amino acids. The V gene's germline CDR1 is KGHSH and CDR2 LQKENI. CDR3 residues: CASSLSRTGETEAFF. The CDR3 coding sequence is TGTGCCAGCTCACTGTCCCGGACAGGGGAAACTGAAGCTTTCTTT. The complete variable domain, with remaining parts taken from reference TRBV18 and TRBJ1-1, reads NAGVMQNPRHLVRRRGQEARLRCSPMKGHSHVYWYRQLPEEGLKFMVYLQKENIIDESGMPKERFSAEFPKEGPSILRIQQVVRGDSAAYFCASSLSRTGETEAFFGQGTRLTVV.

The genes are TRBV6-5 and TRBJ2-7; possible D gene TRBD2, 6 bases. CDR3 length: 14 residues. Germline CDR1 and CDR2: MNHEY and SVGAGI. The V end lost 2 bases, the J end lost 3 bases, and 11 bases lay between the germline ends. The CDR3 here is CASSYGGAGYEQYF. The CDR3 bases are TGTGCCAGCAGTTACGGCGGGGCCGGCTACGAGCAGTACTTC.

The rearrangement uses TRBV11-2 and TRBJ2-7; TRBD1 matches 8 bases. The germline CDR1 and CDR2 sequences are SGHAT and FQNNGV. The trim removed 4 bases at V and 5 bases at J, leaving 7 bases unmatched. The CDR3 runs to 14 residues. CDR3 residues: CASSSSWTGNEQYF. The CDR3 DNA reads TGTGCCAGCAGCTCCTCTTGGACAGGGAACGAGCAGTACTTC.

The CDR3 sequence: CASSVDIRGELFF. The CDR3 bases are TGTGCCAGCAGCGTGGACATCCGCGGGGAGCTGTTTTTT. V and J are TRBV11-2 and TRBJ2-2; D perhaps matches TRBD1 (5 bases). Per germline, CDR1 SGHAT and CDR2 FQNNGV. This CDR3 spans 13 amino acids. Trimming left V 5 bases short and J 7 bases short, with 11 bases between.

This chain joins TRBV6-1 and TRBJ1-2, with D possibly TRBD1 on 6 matching bases. There are 14 residues in the CDR3. Trimming took 6 bases from V and 1 from J, leaving 12 bases between them. Germline CDR1 is MNHNS and CDR2 is SASEGT. The CDR3 DNA sequence: TGTGCCAGCAGGAAAGGACAGCTTAACTATGGCTACACCTTC. It yields the protein CASRKGQLNYGYTF.

The J gene is TRBJ2-7, the V gene TRBV27, with D possibly being TRBD1 (6 bases). Germline V gene lookup returns CDR1 MNHEY and CDR2 SMNVEV (reference sequence). Trimming cost V 4 bases and J 4 bases, with 14 bases left between them. CDR3 length: 14 amino acids. CDR3 region: CASSSRGRGYEQYF. The DNA for the CDR3 is TGTGCCAGCAGTTCCCGGGGCAGGGGATACGAGCAGTACTTC.

The rearrangement links TRBV30 to TRBJ1-2, with D unresolved. Per the germline V gene, CDR1 is GTSNPN and CDR2 is SVGIG (reference sequence). The CDR3 has 14 residues. Trimming removed 7 bases at V and 8 bases at J, with 23 bases between. CDR3 loop: CALGLKGEFRGYTF. DNA of the CDR3: TGTGCCTTGGGGTTGAAGGGAGAGTTTCGGGGCTACACCTTC.

This chain joins TRBV21-1 and TRBJ1-2; the D call of TRBD1 is as the table states it, not checked on the DNA. TRBV21-1 is deemed a pseudogene. The CDR3 is 16 amino acids. CDR3 sequence: CASSNSTRTGPYGYTF. The CDR3 nucleotides are TGTGCCAGCAGCAATTCGACCCGGACAGGCCCATATGGCTACACCTTC.

This sequence joins TRBV27 and TRBJ2-5, with TRBD2 matching over 11 bases. The closer fit of TRBJ2-7 to the DNA end suggests the J call may be wrong. This CDR3 is built from 16 residues. The V gene's germline CDR1 is MNHEY and CDR2 SMNVEV (reference sequence). The CDR3 nucleotides are TGTGCCAGCGCAGCATCCGGGACTAGCGGCTCCTACGAGCAGTACTTC. Encoded protein: CASAASGTSGSYEQYF.